This T cell receptor (beta chain) was captured by sequencing in a study of shared clonotypes between healthy human individuals. The CDR3 runs 18 residues. Per germline, CDR1 SGDLS and CDR2 YYNGEE. V shed 1 base and J 8 bases; nucleotides not matched to a gene: 17. The authors ran the assay at deep level. Repertoires were generated with immunoSEQ multiplex PCR, while TCRdb's copy carries only in-frame clones and drops some. Here the sample spans over a million clones, over 95% being singletons. The origin of this receptor is a man younger than 40 in good health. The chain is built from TRBV9 and TRBJ2-1; TRBD2 matches 8 bases. Sequences were obtained from naive CD4+ T cells sorted from blood. Subset indicated: CD45RA+ positively selected. CDR3 sequence: CASSVSFGTSRLGDEQFF. CDR3 sequence (DNA): TGTGCCAGCAGCGTAAGCTTCGGGACTAGTAGGTTAGGGGATGAGCAGTTCTTC.